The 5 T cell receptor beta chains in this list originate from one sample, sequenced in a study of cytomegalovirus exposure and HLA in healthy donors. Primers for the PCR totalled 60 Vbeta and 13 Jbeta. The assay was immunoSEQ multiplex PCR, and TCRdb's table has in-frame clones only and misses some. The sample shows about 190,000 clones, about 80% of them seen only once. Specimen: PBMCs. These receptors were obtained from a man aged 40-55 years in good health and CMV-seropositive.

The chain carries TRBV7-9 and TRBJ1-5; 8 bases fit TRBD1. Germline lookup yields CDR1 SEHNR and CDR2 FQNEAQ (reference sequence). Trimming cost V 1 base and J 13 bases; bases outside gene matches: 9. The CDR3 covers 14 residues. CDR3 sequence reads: CASSLGTGSLLQHF. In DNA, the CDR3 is TGTGCCAGCAGCTTAGGGACAGGGTCCCTTCTTCAGCATTTT.

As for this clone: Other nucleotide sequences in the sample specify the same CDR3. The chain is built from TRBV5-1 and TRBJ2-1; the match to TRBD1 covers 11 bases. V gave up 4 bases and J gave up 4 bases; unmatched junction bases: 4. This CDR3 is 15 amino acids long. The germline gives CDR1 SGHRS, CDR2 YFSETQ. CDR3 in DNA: TGCGCCAGCAGCCTCGGACAGGGGGCGTACAATGAGCAGTTCTTC. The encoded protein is CASSLGQGAYNEQFF.

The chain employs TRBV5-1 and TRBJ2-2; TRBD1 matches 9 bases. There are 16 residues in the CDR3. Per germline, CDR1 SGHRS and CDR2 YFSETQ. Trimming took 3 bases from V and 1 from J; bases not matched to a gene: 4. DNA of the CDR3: TGCGCCAGCAGCTCATTGGGACAGGGGAACACCGGGGAGCTGTTTTTT. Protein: CASSSLGQGNTGELFF.

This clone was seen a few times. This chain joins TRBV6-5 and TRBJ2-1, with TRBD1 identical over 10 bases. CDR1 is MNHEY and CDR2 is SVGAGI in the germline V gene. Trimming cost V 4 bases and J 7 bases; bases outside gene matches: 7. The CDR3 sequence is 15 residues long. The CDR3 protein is CASSSPGQGKNEQFF. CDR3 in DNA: TGTGCCAGCAGTTCTCCGGGACAGGGGAAGAATGAGCAGTTCTTC.

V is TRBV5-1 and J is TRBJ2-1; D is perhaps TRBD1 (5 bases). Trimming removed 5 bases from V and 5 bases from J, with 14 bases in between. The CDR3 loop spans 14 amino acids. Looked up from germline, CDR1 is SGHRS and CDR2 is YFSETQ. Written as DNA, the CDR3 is TGCGCCAGCAGTACCGGGCAGGGCGACAATGAGCAGTTCTTC. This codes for CASSTGQGDNEQFF.